This TCR beta chain was obtained from a study of T-cell memory formation after mild COVID-19. With respect to this clonotype: Its antigen is currently unknown.

The ends were cut back, 0 bases at V and 7 bases at J, with 7 bases in the middle. The CDR3 loop spans 12 amino acids. Germline-derived CDR1 and CDR2 are SGHRS and YFSETQ. Study-level findings and limits: A subset of responding clones appeared in pre-infection memory, suggesting cross-reactive memory joined. CD4+ contracting clones were found mainly in CM and EM, and CD8+ ones in EMRA.

TCRdb called the 5' RACE reads again in MiXCR, with one record for every CDR3 protein. The data contain roughly 150,000 distinct CDR3 sequences, over 10% of them singletons. Sequencing was done on a sample of PBMCs or a T cell subset sorted from them (not recorded which). The receptor's source is a man aged 18 to 29 who had mild COVID-19 (a few samples of this study predate the infection). Cell type and time point are not known. The gene calls are TRBV5-1 and TRBJ2-5, with D hard to call. CDR3 sequence (DNA): TGCGCCAGCAGCTTGGAGTCGCGGACCCAGTACTTC. Translated, it gives CASSLESRTQYF.